Shown below are 21 T cell receptor beta chains from a single sample sequenced in a study of human T cells and chemical hapten exposure. One entry per CDR3 protein results from TCRdb running MiXCR on the RACE reads. The repertoire holds tens of thousands of distinct CDR3 sequences, under 13% seen once, with roughly 27% in the top ten. Time point meaning: pre-sensitization, week 0. Treatment given: therapeutic diphenylcyclopropenone sensitization with weekly scalp DPC. RNA extraction used unfractionated whole blood as the source of total RNA. The material was whole blood, obtained in connection with sensitization to the hapten diphenylcyclopropenone (DPC). All receptors derive from a man aged 45 to 65 with alopecia areata. Some clones in this sample may be carry-over from other donors' samples.

This clonotype was picked up many times. The genes are TRBV2 and TRBJ1-4; D perhaps matches TRBD1 (5 bases). The CDR3 length is 14 residues. Germline V gene lookup returns CDR1 SNHLY and CDR2 FYNNEI. Trimming shortened V by 8 bases and J by 3 bases, and 13 bases separated the two germline ends. This CDR3 is CASSGGAANEKLFF. CDR3 nucleotide sequence: TGTGCCAGCTCCGGGGGTGCGGCTAATGAAAAACTGTTTTTT.

At least ten counts were recorded for this clonotype. The genes are TRBV7-2 and TRBJ2-2, with D perhaps matching TRBD2 (6 bases). This CDR3 is built from 15 residues. V was shortened by 1 base and J by 6 bases, with 12 bases between the two germline ends. The germline V gene has CDR1 SGHTA and CDR2 FQGNSA. The chain's CDR3 is CASSLGGTRAGELFF. The CDR3 bases are TGTGCCAGCAGCTTAGGCGGGACGCGAGCCGGGGAGCTGTTTTTT. The variable domain in full, completed from reference TRBV7-2 and TRBJ2-2, reads GAGVSQSPSNKVTEKGKDVELRCDPISGHTALYWYRQSLGQGLEFLIYFQGNSAPDKSGLPSDRFSAERTGGSVSTLTIQRTQQEDSAVYLCASSLGGTRAGELFFGEGSRLTVL.

This clonotype has a count of ten or more. The V gene is TRBV4-1, the J gene TRBJ2-7, with 7 nucleotides matching TRBD2. From germline, CDR1 is MGHRA and CDR2 YSYEKL. The CDR3 has 15 residues. J was trimmed by 2 bases and V by 0 bases; bases with no gene match: 4. In DNA form, the CDR3 reads TGCGCCAGCAGCCAAGAGGGGGGGATCACCTACGAGCAGTACTTC. As protein: CASSQEGGITYEQYF.

The rearrangement links TRBV20-1 to TRBJ1-6, with 7 bases matching TRBD1. Germline-derived CDR1 and CDR2 are DFQATT and SNEGSKA (reference sequence). The CDR3 extends over 14 amino acids. Unmatched junction bases numbered 8, after V lost 5 bases and J lost 7 bases. The CDR3 DNA is TGCAGTGCTGGCCAGGGGGGAGGGAATTCACCCCTCCACTTT. Residues: CSAGQGGGNSPLHF.

This clonotype showed up just a few times. A junction boundary mismatches the germline segment, possibly from a read error. The genes are TRBV5-1 and TRBJ2-1; TRBD2 matches at 12 bases. Looked up from germline, CDR1 is SGHRS and CDR2 is YFSETQ. This CDR3 contains 13 residues. The CDR3 DNA sequence: TGCGCCAGCAGCTTGGGACTAGCGGGAGACGGGATCTTC. As protein: CASSLGLAGDGIF.

This clonotype appeared once. A read error may explain this, as a much larger clone is one base away. The rearrangement joins TRBV30 to TRBJ1-1; 8 bases align to TRBD1. In germline, CDR1 is GTSNPN, CDR2 SVGIG (reference sequence). The CDR3 sequence is 11 residues long. The CDR3 here is CMWGQDTEAFF. CDR3 nucleotides: TGTATGTGGGGACAGGACACTGAAGCTTTCTTT.

This clonotype was found many times. The V gene is TRBV29-1, the J gene TRBJ2-6; no firm D call. This CDR3 has 12 residues. V was trimmed by 4 bases and J by 0 bases, leaving 1 base between them. The germline CDR1 and CDR2 sequences are SQVTM and ANQGSEA. The CDR3 spells CSVVSGANVLTF. The CDR3 coding sequence is TGCAGCGTTGTCTCTGGGGCCAACGTCCTGACTTTC.

Many counts were recorded for this clonotype. This chain connects TRBV27 to TRBJ2-6, with 8 bases fitting TRBD1. Trimming cost V 5 bases and J 3 bases; bases outside gene matches: 12. Germline CDR1 reads MNHEY; CDR2 reads SMNVEV (reference sequence). The CDR3 has 18 residues. This CDR3 reads CASSPGQGLAFGANVLTF. CDR3 in DNA: TGTGCCAGCAGTCCCGGACAGGGCCTTGCCTTTGGGGCCAACGTCCTGACTTTC.

This clonotype was counted at least ten times. The chain combines TRBV7-9 with TRBJ2-7; D may be TRBD1 (5 bases). CDR1 and CDR2 (germline): SEHNR, FQNEAQ (reference sequence). Between the trimmed V and J ends, which lost 7 bases and 2 bases, there was a span of 12 bases. CDR3 size: 13 residues. Written as DNA, the CDR3 is TGTGCCAGCACCCAGGGTCGCGCCTACGAGCAGTACTTC. It codes for CASTQGRAYEQYF.

This clonotype was detected a few times. The rearrangement uses TRBV24-1 and TRBJ1-5; TRBD1 agrees at 8 bases. Looked up from germline, CDR1 is KGHDR and CDR2 is SFDVKD. J was trimmed by 3 bases and V by 0 bases; bases with no gene match: 6. The CDR3 totals 17 residues. The CDR3 DNA follows: TGTGCCACCAGTGATTTGCCGGGACAGGCCCCCAATCAGCCCCAGCATTTT. Its protein product is CATSDLPGQAPNQPQHF.

The chain couples TRBV20-1 to TRBJ2-1; 7 bases are a match to TRBD2. V trimming: 6 bases; J trimming: 0 bases; junction bases outside the gene matches: 11. The CDR3 is made up of 16 amino acids. Germline loops: CDR1 DFQATT, CDR2 SNEGSKA (reference sequence). For the CDR3, the DNA is TGCAGTGCGGAAGGGCCTAGCGGTAGCTCCTACAATGAGCAGTTCTTC. Translation: CSAEGPSGSSYNEQFF.

The table lists this clonotype with many counts. The chain combines TRBV9 with TRBJ2-1; D is unresolved. CDR1 SGDLS and CDR2 YYNGEE come from the germline V gene. Trimming removed 4 bases at V and 6 bases at J, with 11 bases between. The CDR3 loop spans 13 amino acids. CDR3 nucleotides: TGTGCCAGCAGCCCCAGTACGTCCAATGAGCAGTTCTTC. Encoded protein: CASSPSTSNEQFF.

This clonotype was seen ten or more times. This sequence joins TRBV11-2 and TRBJ2-4; D is unclear. Trimming cost V 5 bases and J 7 bases, with 15 bases left between them. Germline V CDR1 and CDR2: SGHAT, FQNNGV. This CDR3 spans 14 amino acids. Written as DNA, the CDR3 is TGTGCCAGCAGCCCAACCGAGGTCCGGAACATTCAGTACTTC. As protein: CASSPTEVRNIQYF.

Relative to its sample, this clonotype is medium-sized (0.01 to 0.1%). This chain connects TRBV29-1 to TRBJ2-2; D could derive from TRBD1 or TRBD2 (5 bases each). The length of the CDR3 is 15 residues. CDR1 and CDR2 from the germline V gene are SQVTM and ANQGSEA. Between the trimmed V and J ends, which lost 7 bases and 0 bases, there was a span of 15 bases. This chain's CDR3 is CSAGTDDANTGELFF. The CDR3, as DNA: TGCAGCGCCGGGACGGATGATGCGAACACCGGGGAGCTGTTTTTT.

In this sample, this clonotype turned up many times. The chain is built from TRBV4-1 and TRBJ2-1, with 8 nucleotides matching TRBD2. Unmatched junction bases numbered 2, after V lost 3 bases and J lost 4 bases. The length of the CDR3 is 14 residues. Per the germline V gene, CDR1 is MGHRA and CDR2 is YSYEKL. The CDR3 loop is CASSHSGGYNEQFF. CDR3 in DNA: TGCGCCAGCAGCCACAGCGGGGGTTACAATGAGCAGTTCTTC.

This clonotype occurred many times. The chain uses TRBV4-1 and TRBJ2-5; 7 nucleotides line up with TRBD2. The V gene end was trimmed by 2 bases and the J gene end by 1 base; junction bases not matched to a gene: 10. CDR1 and CDR2 (germline): MGHRA, YSYEKL. The CDR3 totals 17 residues. In DNA form, the CDR3 reads TGCGCCAGCAGCCAAAGGTTTGGCGGGAGACCCCAAGAGACCCAGTACTTC. Its translation: CASSQRFGGRPQETQYF.

This clonotype came up many times. The chain uses TRBV27 and TRBJ2-5; no clear D. V was shortened by 3 bases and J by 5 bases, with 10 bases between the two germline ends. Germline CDR1 is MNHEY and CDR2 is SMNVEV (reference sequence). The CDR3 is 13 residues long. CDR3 DNA: TGTGCCAGCAGTTTGACGTTTTTCGAGACCCAGTACTTC. Translation: CASSLTFFETQYF.

There are many counts of this clonotype. This chain joins TRBV20-1 and TRBJ2-5; 10 nucleotides line up with TRBD2. With V trimmed by 6 bases and J by 3 bases, 10 bases remained unmatched. CDR3 length equals 15 residues. Germline V gives CDR1 DFQATT, CDR2 SNEGSKA (reference sequence). CDR3 in amino acids: CSAPPAGGPEETQYF. Here the CDR3 DNA reads TGCAGTGCCCCCCCAGCGGGAGGGCCTGAAGAGACCCAGTACTTC.

The table lists this clonotype with a few counts. V usage is TRBV20-1 and J usage is TRBJ2-7; TRBD1 aligns across 8 bases. In germline, CDR1 is DFQATT, CDR2 SNEGSKA (reference sequence). This CDR3 region has 15 residues. The trim removed 0 bases at V and 6 bases at J, leaving 10 bases unmatched. The CDR3 region is CSARDGGGTGREQYF. Written as DNA, the CDR3 is TGCAGTGCTAGAGATGGGGGCGGGACAGGTCGCGAGCAGTACTTC.

Ten or more counts support this clonotype. The genes are TRBV4-1 and TRBJ2-1, with TRBD1 matching over 11 bases. The CDR3 is 14 residues long. Germline loops: CDR1 MGHRA, CDR2 YSYEKL. V lost 4 bases and J lost 8; bases outside the gene matches: 4. Written as DNA, the CDR3 is TGCGCCAGCAGCCCGGGACAGGGGGGCGATGAGCAGTTCTTC. Protein: CASSPGQGGDEQFF.

This clonotype has at least ten counts. The chain uses TRBV5-1 and TRBJ2-3; D is uncertain. V was shortened by 5 bases and J by 6 bases, with 10 bases between the two germline ends. The germline V gene has CDR1 SGHRS and CDR2 YFSETQ. There are 12 residues in the CDR3. The CDR3 sequence: CASRAHQDTQYF. The CDR3 nucleotides are TGCGCCAGCAGGGCCCACCAGGATACGCAGTATTTT.